This TCR beta chain was retrieved from a study of blood T cell repertoires in COVID-19. Whole-study context: The origin of the acute and convalescent COVID-19 samples was the United States, Italy and Spain. T cells, B-cell-depleted T cells, or PBMCs supplied cDNA or gDNA.

Notes on this clone: Other DNA sequences in the sample encode the same CDR3.

Per the study methods: Quantification of nucleated cells was approximated via reference gene primer amplification. Using immunoSEQ multiplex PCR, the repertoire was profiled, and TCRdb retains in-frame clones only, with some absent. Clonal size and the V and J genes are those of that table, whereas D and trimming came from the DNA. The data hold about 200,000 clones, with roughly 91% observed a single time. Germline lookup yields CDR1 SGHNT and CDR2 YYREEE (reference sequence). This CDR3 comprises 14 residues. The trim removed 0 bases at V and 2 bases at J, leaving 2 bases unmatched. The source of this sequence is a human donor in a cohort sampled during active COVID-19. This chain joins TRBV5-4 and TRBJ2-7; 7 bases match TRBD1. Sequences were obtained from peripheral blood. CDR3 coding DNA: TGTGCCAGCAGCTTGGGACAGGGCGCCTACGAGCAGTACTTC. Encoded protein: CASSLGQGAYEQYF.